Below, 24 T cell receptor beta chains from the same sample are listed, as sequenced in a study of shared clonotypes between healthy human individuals. Some clones are missing from TCRdb's copy, which holds only in-frame ones; the method was immunoSEQ multiplex PCR. This sample yields roughly 2,300,000 clones, of which under 95% are seen a single time; roughly 0.34% belongs to the top ten. The source material was naive CD4+ T cells from PBMCs. Subset described: CD45RA+ positively selected. The receptors were gathered from a young man in good health. Some clones in this sample may be carry-over from other donors' samples.

This clone was counted between two and nine times. This chain links TRBV19 with TRBJ1-5, with D maybe TRBD1 (5 bases). The germline CDR1 and CDR2 sequences are LNHDA and SQIVND (reference sequence). The V end was cut by 4 bases, the J end by 6 bases, with 16 bases between. This CDR3 spans 15 amino acids. The DNA of the CDR3 is TGTGCCAGTAGTACGCCGGGGGACGCGTCTCAGCCCCAGCATTTT. Translating gives CASSTPGDASQPQHF.

V and J are TRBV2 and TRBJ1-2; 7 nucleotides match TRBD1. The trim removed 3 bases at V and 3 bases at J, leaving 4 bases unmatched. Germline V gene sequence: CDR1 SNHLY, CDR2 FYNNEI. The CDR3 contains 14 residues. The CDR3: CASSDRGTYYGYTF. In DNA, the CDR3 is TGTGCCAGCAGTGACAGGGGGACGTACTATGGCTACACCTTC.

Remarks on this clone: Other DNA sequences within the sample encode an identical CDR3. The rearrangement links TRBV7-3 to TRBJ2-2, with D hard to call. Germline lookup yields CDR1 SGHTA and CDR2 FQGTGA. Trimming took 2 bases from V and 8 from J, leaving 6 bases between them. CDR3 length: 12 amino acids. The CDR3 sequence: CASSLVGGELFF. The DNA of the CDR3 is TGTGCCAGCAGCTTAGTTGGAGGGGAGCTGTTTTTT.

The chain recombines TRBV5-4 with TRBJ2-3; TRBD2 aligns across 7 bases. Per germline, CDR1 SGHNT and CDR2 YYREEE (reference sequence). Trimming removed 6 bases from V and 6 bases from J; junction bases left unmatched: 4. The CDR3 has 12 amino acids. The CDR3 coding sequence is TGTGCCAGCACGGGGGGACCCGATACGCAGTATTTT. Translating gives CASTGGPDTQYF.

The gene calls are TRBV10-3 and TRBJ2-1, with 7 positions matching TRBD2. Germline CDR1 ENHRY, CDR2 SYGVKD. The junction had 6 bases not matched to a gene; V was cut back by 3 bases and J by 4 bases. CDR3 length: 15 residues. The CDR3 DNA reads TGTGCCATCAGTGAAGGAGGGAGGGCGTACAATGAGCAGTTCTTC. This translates into CAISEGGRAYNEQFF.

The V and J genes are TRBV28 and TRBJ1-5, with D perhaps matching TRBD1 (6 bases). The germline gives CDR1 MDHEN, CDR2 SYDVKM. The CDR3 runs to 18 residues. V was trimmed by 5 bases and J by 0 bases, leaving 20 bases between them. In DNA, the CDR3 is TGTGCCAGCAGTCGACTGGACAGCCTAAGGTATAGCAATCAGCCCCAGCATTTT. This gives the protein CASSRLDSLRYSNQPQHF.

V gene TRBV18 combines with J gene TRBJ2-5; TRBD1 might be the D (5 bases). This CDR3 is built from 15 residues. The germline V and J ends were trimmed by 3 bases and 2 bases, with 13 bases remaining between them. Germline assignment: CDR1 KGHSH and CDR2 LQKENI. Written as DNA, the CDR3 is TGTGCCAGCTCACCGACAGTCCTGGCACAAGAGACCCAGTACTTC. Its translation is CASSPTVLAQETQYF. The full variable domain, completed using reference TRBV18 and TRBJ2-5, is NAGVMQNPRHLVRRRGQEARLRCSPMKGHSHVYWYRQLPEEGLKFMVYLQKENIIDESGMPKERFSAEFPKEGPSILRIQQVVRGDSAAYFCASSPTVLAQETQYFGPGTRLLVL.

The chain joins TRBV27 to TRBJ2-6, with 7 bases matching TRBD1. Germline V lookup: CDR1 MNHEY, CDR2 SMNVEV (reference sequence). After removal of 2 bases from V and 4 bases from J, the junction contained 5 bases not matched to a gene. The CDR3 extends over 16 amino acids. The CDR3 loop reads CASSLLQGTGANVLTF. For the CDR3, the DNA is TGTGCCAGCAGTTTACTACAGGGGACGGGGGCCAACGTCCTGACTTTC. The complete variable domain, with remaining parts taken from reference TRBV27 and TRBJ2-6, reads EAQVTQNPRYLITVTGKKLTVTCSQNMNHEYMSWYRQDPGLGLRQIYYSMNVEVTDKGDVPEGYKVSRKEKRNFPLILESPSPNQTSLYFCASSLLQGTGANVLTFGAGSRLTVL.

This chain's CDR3 is CASSVLPASYEQYF. CDR3 nucleotide sequence: TGTGCCAGCAGCGTACTCCCTGCTTCCTACGAGCAGTACTTC. The chain employs TRBV9 and TRBJ2-7; D remains unclear. Germline-derived CDR1 and CDR2 are SGDLS and YYNGEE. V gave up 1 base and J gave up 1 base, with 9 bases separating them. CDR3 length: 14 amino acids.

This clone has only one observation. Different DNA sequences within this sample yield the same CDR3. The chain links TRBV30 to TRBJ2-7; no clear D. Germline V gene sequence: CDR1 GTSNPN, CDR2 SVGIG (reference sequence). Between the trimmed V and J ends, which lost 0 bases and 4 bases, there was a span of 7 bases. The CDR3 sequence is 12 residues long. The CDR3 nucleotides read TGTGCCTGGAGTGTACGGGTTTACGAGCAGTACTTC. Its translation is CAWSVRVYEQYF.

The chain is built from TRBV2 and TRBJ2-1; either TRBD1 or TRBD2 may supply D (5 bases each). The CDR3 sequence is 12 residues long. In germline, CDR1 is SNHLY, CDR2 FYNNEI. Trimming pared 6 bases from V and 8 bases from J, leaving 11 bases between. In DNA form, the CDR3 reads TGTGCCAGCAGAGTACTAGGGGATGAGCAGTTCTTC. It is translated as CASRVLGDEQFF.

The rearrangement links TRBV29-1 to TRBJ1-1; D perhaps matches TRBD1 (6 bases). Trimming stripped 8 bases from V and 2 bases from J, with 18 bases between. The CDR3 covers 14 residues. The V gene's germline CDR1 is SQVTM and CDR2 ANQGSEA. DNA for the CDR3: TGCAGCTGGGAGGGGGACGAAAAAAACACTGAAGCTTTCTTT. Its protein product is CSWEGDEKNTEAFF. The full variable domain, with the rest looked up from reference TRBV29-1 and TRBJ1-1, is SAVISQKPSRDICQRGTSLTIQCQVDSQVTMMFWYRQQPGQSLTLIATANQGSEATYESGFVIDKFPISRPNLTFSTLTVSNMSPEDSSIYLCSWEGDEKNTEAFFGQGTRLTVV.

J is TRBJ2-6 and V is TRBV7-3; D call uncertain. Germline assignment: CDR1 SGHTA and CDR2 FQGTGA. Trimming left V 5 bases short and J 0 bases short, with 5 bases between. This CDR3 is built from 14 residues. The DNA for the CDR3 is TGTGCCAGCAGCCCGGACTCTGGGGCCAACGTCCTGACTTTC. Amino acids: CASSPDSGANVLTF.

Remarks on this clone: This sample also contains other DNA sequences that code for the same CDR3. The gene calls are TRBV6-5 and TRBJ1-1; D remains unclear. Trimming cost V 3 bases and J 1 base, with 6 bases left between them. Germline values: CDR1 MNHEY, CDR2 SVGAGI. The CDR3 is 13 residues long. The DNA for the CDR3 is TGTGCCAGCAGTTATTGGGGGAACACTGAAGCTTTCTTT. As protein: CASSYWGNTEAFF.

V usage is TRBV4-3 and J usage is TRBJ1-2; D not resolved. V shed 0 bases and J shed 7 bases, with 9 bases lying between them. The CDR3 has 13 amino acids. Germline-derived CDR1 and CDR2 are LGHNA and YSLEER. The chain's CDR3 is CASSQDYGSGYTF. DNA of the CDR3: TGCGCCAGCAGCCAAGATTACGGCAGTGGCTACACCTTC.

The chain carries TRBV6-4 and TRBJ1-2; 7 bases line up with TRBD1. V trimming: 6 bases; J trimming: 4 bases; junction bases outside the gene matches: 11. The length of the CDR3 is 15 residues. The germline CDR1 and CDR2 sequences are MRHNA and SNTAGT. CDR3 amino acids: CASRPTDRAIYGYTF. As DNA, the CDR3 is TGTGCCAGCAGGCCCACTGACAGGGCAATCTATGGCTACACCTTC.

The chain combines TRBV7-9 with TRBJ2-7; no definite D call. The CDR3 is made up of 15 amino acids. Germline CDR1 SEHNR, CDR2 FQNEAQ (reference sequence). The V gene lost 0 bases and the J gene lost 8 bases, with 17 bases spanning the gap. The CDR3 is CASSLARAFPSQQYF. DNA of the CDR3: TGTGCCAGCAGCTTAGCACGAGCATTCCCTTCTCAGCAGTACTTC.

The table lists this clone with a count of one. This rearrangement joins TRBV28 to TRBJ2-7, with 7 positions matching TRBD1. The CDR3 covers 15 residues. CDR1 and CDR2 from the germline V gene are MDHEN and SYDVKM. The junction had 10 bases not matched to a gene; V was cut back by 8 bases and J by 0 bases. The CDR3 region is CASSPTTGSSYEQYF. Here the CDR3 DNA reads TGTGCCAGCTCCCCAACGACAGGGAGCTCCTACGAGCAGTACTTC.

The genes are TRBV2 and TRBJ2-7; 9 bases agree with TRBD1. The CDR3 is 14 residues long. CDR1 SNHLY and CDR2 FYNNEI come from the germline V gene. V lost 6 bases to trimming and J lost 2 bases; unmatched junction nucleotides: 5. The CDR3 DNA is TGTGCCAGCAGAGCTGACAGGGGGACCTACGAGCAGTACTTC. Protein product: CASRADRGTYEQYF.

The chain combines TRBV7-2 with TRBJ2-3; no clear D gene. This CDR3 has 14 residues. In germline, CDR1 is SGHTA, CDR2 FQGNSA. Trimming shortened V by 5 bases and J by 4 bases, and 13 bases separated the two germline ends. CDR3 DNA: TGTGCCAGCAGCCAACGACGGCGCGCAGATACGCAGTATTTT. It is translated as CASSQRRRADTQYF.

The chain couples TRBV28 to TRBJ1-4, with D unresolved. There are 15 residues in the CDR3. Between the trimmed V and J ends, which lost 4 bases and 0 bases, there was a span of 9 bases. Germline CDR1 is MDHEN and CDR2 is SYDVKM. The CDR3 spells CASSSTYATNEKLFF. DNA of the CDR3: TGTGCCAGCAGTTCGACATACGCAACTAATGAAAAACTGTTTTTT. The variable domain in full, with the rest retrieved from reference TRBV28 and TRBJ1-4, is DVKVTQSSRYLVKRTGEKVFLECVQDMDHENMFWYRQDPGLGLRLIYFSYDVKMKEKGDIPEGYSVSREKKERFSLILESASTNQTSMYLCASSSTYATNEKLFFGSGTQLSVL.

The rearrangement uses TRBV5-6 and TRBJ2-7; 7 bases align to TRBD2. Per germline, CDR1 SGHDT and CDR2 YYEEEE. The CDR3 runs 14 residues. Losses at the gene ends were 1 base for V and 3 bases for J; bases not matched to a gene: 4. CDR3 sequence: CASSLLADHYEQYF. As DNA, the CDR3 is TGTGCCAGCAGCTTGCTAGCGGACCACTACGAGCAGTACTTC.

The V call is TRBV27, the J call TRBJ1-2; no clear D. Germline loops: CDR1 MNHEY, CDR2 SMNVEV (reference sequence). Trimming stripped 6 bases from V and 2 bases from J, with 13 bases between. The CDR3 totals 14 residues. CDR3 amino acids: CASRPPSGNYGYTF. CDR3 nucleotides: TGTGCCAGCAGGCCCCCCTCCGGGAACTATGGCTACACCTTC.

V usage is TRBV11-2 and J usage is TRBJ2-5; a weak D match, TRBD2 (6 bases). The CDR3 covers 18 residues. V lost 4 bases and J lost 1, with 22 bases in between. Germline V gene sequence: CDR1 SGHAT, CDR2 FQNNGV. For the CDR3, the DNA is TGTGCCAGCAGCTCGGCGGGAATCCGGGACCCGCTCCAAGAGACCCAGTACTTC. This gives the protein CASSSAGIRDPLQETQYF.